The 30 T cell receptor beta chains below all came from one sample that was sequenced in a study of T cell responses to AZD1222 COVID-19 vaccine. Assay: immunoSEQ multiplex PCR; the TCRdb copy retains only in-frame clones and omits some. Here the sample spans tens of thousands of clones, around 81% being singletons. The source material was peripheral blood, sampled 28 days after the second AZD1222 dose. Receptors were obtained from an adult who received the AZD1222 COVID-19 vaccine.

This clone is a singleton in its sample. The CDR3 region is CASSLISGTNTGELFF. The CDR3 nucleotides read TGCGCCAGCAGCTTGATCAGCGGGACGAACACCGGGGAGCTGTTTTTT. V gene TRBV5-1 combines with J gene TRBJ2-2, with TRBD2 matching over 7 bases. The CDR3 runs 16 residues. Germline assignment: CDR1 SGHRS and CDR2 YFSETQ. Losses at the gene ends were 1 base for V and 0 bases for J; bases not matched to a gene: 3. The full variable domain, completed using reference TRBV5-1 and TRBJ2-2, is KAGVTQTPRYLIKTRGQQVTLSCSPISGHRSVSWYQQTPGQGLQFLFEYFSETQRNKGNFPGRFSGRQFSNSRSEMNVSTLELGDSALYLCASSLISGTNTGELFFGEGSRLTVL.

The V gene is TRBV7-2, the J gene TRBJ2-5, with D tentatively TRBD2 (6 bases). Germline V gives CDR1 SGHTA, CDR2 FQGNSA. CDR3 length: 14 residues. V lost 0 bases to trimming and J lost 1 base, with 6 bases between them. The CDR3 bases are TGTGCCAGCAGCTTAGCGGGACTCCAAGAGACCCAGTACTTC. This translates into CASSLAGLQETQYF.

The CDR3 nucleotides read TGTGCCAGCAGCCAACCTAGCGGGAGGACTGAGCAGTACTTC. Encoded protein: CASSQPSGRTEQYF. This sequence joins TRBV4-2 and TRBJ2-7; 11 nucleotides agree with TRBD2. Trimming cost V 2 bases and J 7 bases; bases outside gene matches: 4. Germline loops: CDR1 LGHNA, CDR2 YNFKEQ. The CDR3 is 14 amino acids.

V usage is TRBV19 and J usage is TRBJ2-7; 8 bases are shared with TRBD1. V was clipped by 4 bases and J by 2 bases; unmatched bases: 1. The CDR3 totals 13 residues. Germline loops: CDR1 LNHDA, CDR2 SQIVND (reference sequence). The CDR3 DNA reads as TGTGCCAGTAGTAGGGGACAGGCCTACGAGCAGTACTTC. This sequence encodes CASSRGQAYEQYF.

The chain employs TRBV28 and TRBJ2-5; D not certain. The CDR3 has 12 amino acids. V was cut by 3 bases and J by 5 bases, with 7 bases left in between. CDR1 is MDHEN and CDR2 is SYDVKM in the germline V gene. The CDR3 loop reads CASSFRMETQYF. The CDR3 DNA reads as TGTGCCAGCAGTTTTCGGATGGAGACCCAGTACTTC.

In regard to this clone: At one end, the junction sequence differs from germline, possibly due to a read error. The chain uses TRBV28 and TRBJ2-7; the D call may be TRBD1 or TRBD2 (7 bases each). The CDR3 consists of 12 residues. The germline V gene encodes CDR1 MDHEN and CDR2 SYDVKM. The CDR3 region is CASRTGGGGQTF. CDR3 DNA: TGTGCCAGCCGAACTGGTGGGGGGGGACAGACCTTC.

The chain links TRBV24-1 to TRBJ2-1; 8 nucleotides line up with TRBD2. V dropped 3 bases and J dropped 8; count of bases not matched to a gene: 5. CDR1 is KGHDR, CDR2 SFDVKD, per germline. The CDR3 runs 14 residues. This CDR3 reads CATSDPSGSDEQFF. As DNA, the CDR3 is TGTGCCACCAGTGATCCGAGCGGGAGCGATGAGCAGTTCTTC.

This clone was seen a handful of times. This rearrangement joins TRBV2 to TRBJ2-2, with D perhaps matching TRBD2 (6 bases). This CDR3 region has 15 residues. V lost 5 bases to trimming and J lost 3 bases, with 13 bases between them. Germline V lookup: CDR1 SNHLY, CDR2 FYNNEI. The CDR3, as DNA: TGTGCCAGCAGTCACCGGGACTCGTACACCGGGGAGCTGTTTTTT. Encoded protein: CASSHRDSYTGELFF.

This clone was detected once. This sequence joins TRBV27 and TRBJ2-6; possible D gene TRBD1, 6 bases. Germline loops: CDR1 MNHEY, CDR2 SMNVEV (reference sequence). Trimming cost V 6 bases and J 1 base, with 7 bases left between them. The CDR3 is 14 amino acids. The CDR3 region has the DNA TGTGCCAGCAGCCAGGGGTCTGGGGCCAACGTCCTGACTTTC. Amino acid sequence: CASSQGSGANVLTF.

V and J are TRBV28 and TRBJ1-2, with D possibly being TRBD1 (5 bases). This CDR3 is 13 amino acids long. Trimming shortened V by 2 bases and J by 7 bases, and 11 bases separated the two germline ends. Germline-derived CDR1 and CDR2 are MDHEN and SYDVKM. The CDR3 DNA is TGTGCCAGCAGTTTACCAGGGACGGGTGGCTACACCTTC. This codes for CASSLPGTGGYTF.

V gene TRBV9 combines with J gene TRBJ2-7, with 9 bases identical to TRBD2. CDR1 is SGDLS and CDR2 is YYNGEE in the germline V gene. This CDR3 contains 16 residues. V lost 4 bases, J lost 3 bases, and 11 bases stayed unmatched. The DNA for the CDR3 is TGTGCCAGCAGCCTACCACATGCTAGCGGGAACTACGAGCAGTACTTC. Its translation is CASSLPHASGNYEQYF.

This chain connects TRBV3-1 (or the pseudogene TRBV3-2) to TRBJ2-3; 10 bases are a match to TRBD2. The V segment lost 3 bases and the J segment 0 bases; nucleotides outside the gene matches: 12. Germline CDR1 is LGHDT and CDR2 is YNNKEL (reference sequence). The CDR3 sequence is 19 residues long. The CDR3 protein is CASSHIGVAGGPSTDTQYF. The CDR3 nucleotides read TGTGCCAGCAGCCATATTGGAGTAGCGGGGGGTCCTAGCACAGATACGCAGTATTTT.

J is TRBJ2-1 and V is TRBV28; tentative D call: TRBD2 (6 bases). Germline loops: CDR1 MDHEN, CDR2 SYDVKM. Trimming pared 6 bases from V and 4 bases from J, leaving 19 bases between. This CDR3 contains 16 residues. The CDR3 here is CASRLLGLNRYNEQFF. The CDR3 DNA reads TGTGCCAGCAGACTCCTCGGACTAAATCGTTACAATGAGCAGTTCTTC.

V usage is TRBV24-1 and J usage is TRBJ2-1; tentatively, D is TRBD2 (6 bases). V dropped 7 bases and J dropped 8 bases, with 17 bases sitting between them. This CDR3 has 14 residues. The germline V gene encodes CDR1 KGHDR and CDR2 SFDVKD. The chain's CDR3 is CATSESTSLHEQFF. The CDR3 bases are TGTGCCACCAGCGAATCGACTAGTCTCCATGAGCAGTTCTTC.

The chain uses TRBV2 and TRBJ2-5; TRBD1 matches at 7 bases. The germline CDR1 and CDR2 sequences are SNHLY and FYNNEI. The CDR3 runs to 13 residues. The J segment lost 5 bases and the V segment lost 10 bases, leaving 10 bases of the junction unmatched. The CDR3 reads CATTRQGLETQYF. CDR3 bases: TGTGCCACCACTCGACAGGGCTTGGAGACCCAGTACTTC. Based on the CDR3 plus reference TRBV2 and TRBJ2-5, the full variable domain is EPEVTQTPSHQVTQMGQEVILRCVPISNHLYFYWYRQILGQKVEFLVSFYNNEISEKSEIFDDQFSVERPDGSNFTLKIRSTKLEDSAMYFCATTRQGLETQYFGPGTRLLVL.

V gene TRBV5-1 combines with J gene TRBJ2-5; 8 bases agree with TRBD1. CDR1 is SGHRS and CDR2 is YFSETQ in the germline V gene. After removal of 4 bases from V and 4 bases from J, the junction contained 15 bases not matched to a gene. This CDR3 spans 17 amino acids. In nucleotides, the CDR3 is TGCGCCAGCAGCCCCAACTCCAGGACAGGGACGAGAGAGACCCAGTACTTC. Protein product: CASSPNSRTGTRETQYF.

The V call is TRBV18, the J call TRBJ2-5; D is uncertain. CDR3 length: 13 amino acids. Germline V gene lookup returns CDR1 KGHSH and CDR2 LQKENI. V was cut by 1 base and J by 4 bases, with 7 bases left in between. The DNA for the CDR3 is TGTGCCAGCTCACCACGGGCGCGAGAGACCCAGTACTTC. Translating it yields CASSPRARETQYF.

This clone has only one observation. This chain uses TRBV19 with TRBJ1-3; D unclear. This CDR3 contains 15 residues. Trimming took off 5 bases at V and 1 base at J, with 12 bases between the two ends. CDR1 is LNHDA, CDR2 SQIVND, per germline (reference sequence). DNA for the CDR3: TGTGCCAGTAGTCTCTACGACATTTCTGGAAACACCATATATTTT. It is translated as CASSLYDISGNTIYF.

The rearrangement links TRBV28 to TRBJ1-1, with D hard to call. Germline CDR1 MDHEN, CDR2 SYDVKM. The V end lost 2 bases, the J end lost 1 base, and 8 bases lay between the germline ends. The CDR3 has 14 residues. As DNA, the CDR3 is TGTGCCAGCAGTTTAACCGGCGGGAACACTGAAGCTTTCTTT. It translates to CASSLTGGNTEAFF.

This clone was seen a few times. In nucleotides, the CDR3 is TGTGCCAGCAGCTTACAGGGGGCAGATACGCAGTATTTT. Translating it yields CASSLQGADTQYF. The chain joins TRBV7-2 to TRBJ2-3; the match to TRBD1 covers 7 bases. CDR1 and CDR2 (germline): SGHTA, FQGNSA. The CDR3 runs 13 residues. Trimming at V came to 2 bases and at J to 4 bases, leaving 0 bases not matched to a gene.

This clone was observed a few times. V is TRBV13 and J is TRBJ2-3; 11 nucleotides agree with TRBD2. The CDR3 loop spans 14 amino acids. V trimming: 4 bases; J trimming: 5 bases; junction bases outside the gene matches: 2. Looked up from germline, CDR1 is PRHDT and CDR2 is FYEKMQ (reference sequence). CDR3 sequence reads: CASSSGLAGDTQYF. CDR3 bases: TGTGCCAGCAGCTCAGGACTAGCGGGAGATACGCAGTATTTT.

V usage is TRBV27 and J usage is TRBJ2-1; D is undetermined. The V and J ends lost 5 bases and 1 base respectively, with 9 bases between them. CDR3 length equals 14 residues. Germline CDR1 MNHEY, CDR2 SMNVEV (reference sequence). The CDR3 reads CASSIAASYNEQFF. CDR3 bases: TGTGCCAGCAGTATCGCGGCATCCTACAATGAGCAGTTCTTC.

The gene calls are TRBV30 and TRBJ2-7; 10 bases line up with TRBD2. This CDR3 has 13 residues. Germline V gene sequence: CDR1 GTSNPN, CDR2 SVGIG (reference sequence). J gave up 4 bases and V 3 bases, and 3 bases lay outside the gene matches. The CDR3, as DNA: TGTGCCTGGAGCTCTAGCGGGAGTTACGAGCAGTACTTC. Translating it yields CAWSSSGSYEQYF. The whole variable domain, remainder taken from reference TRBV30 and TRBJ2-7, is SQTIHQWPATLVQPVGSPLSLECTVEGTSNPNLYWYRQAAGRGLQLLFYSVGIGQISSEVPQNLSASRPQDRQFILSSKKLLLSDSGFYLCAWSSSGSYEQYFGPGTRLTVT.

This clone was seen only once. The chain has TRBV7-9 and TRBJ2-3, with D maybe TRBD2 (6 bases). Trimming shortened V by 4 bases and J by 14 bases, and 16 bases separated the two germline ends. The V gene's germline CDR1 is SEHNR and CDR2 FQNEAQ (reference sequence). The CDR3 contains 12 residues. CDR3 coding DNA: TGTGCCAGCAGCTCATCATCGGAGGGGTGGTATTTT. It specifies CASSSSSEGWYF.

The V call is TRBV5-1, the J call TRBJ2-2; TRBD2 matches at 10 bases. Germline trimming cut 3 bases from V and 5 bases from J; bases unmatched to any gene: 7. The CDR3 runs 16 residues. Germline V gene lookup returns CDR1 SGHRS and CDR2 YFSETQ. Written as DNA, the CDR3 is TGCGCCAGCAGCTCCCCGGGACTAGCGCGTACCGGGGAGCTGTTTTTT. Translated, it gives CASSSPGLARTGELFF.

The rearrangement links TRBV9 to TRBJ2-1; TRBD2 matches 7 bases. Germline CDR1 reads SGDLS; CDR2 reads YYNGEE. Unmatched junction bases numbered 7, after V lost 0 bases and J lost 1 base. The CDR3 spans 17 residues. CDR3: CASSVGVAGPSYNEQFF. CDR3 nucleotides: TGTGCCAGCAGCGTAGGGGTAGCGGGCCCTTCCTACAATGAGCAGTTCTTC. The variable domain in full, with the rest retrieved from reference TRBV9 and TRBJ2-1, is DSGVTQTPKHLITATGQRVTLRCSPRSGDLSVYWYQQSLDQGLQFLIQYYNGEERAKGNILERFSAQQFPDLHSELNLSSLELGDSALYFCASSVGVAGPSYNEQFFGPGTRLTVL.

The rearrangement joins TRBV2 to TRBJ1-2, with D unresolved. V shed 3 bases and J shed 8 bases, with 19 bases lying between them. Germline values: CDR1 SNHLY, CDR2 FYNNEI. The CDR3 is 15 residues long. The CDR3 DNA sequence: TGTGCCAGCAGTGAGGTACATGGAAGTTTAGGAGGCTACACCTTC. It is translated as CASSEVHGSLGGYTF.

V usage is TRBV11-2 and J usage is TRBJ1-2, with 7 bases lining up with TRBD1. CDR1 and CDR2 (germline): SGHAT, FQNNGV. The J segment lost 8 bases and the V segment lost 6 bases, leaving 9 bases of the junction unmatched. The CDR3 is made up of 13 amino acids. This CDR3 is CASSFGQVKGYTF. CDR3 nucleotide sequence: TGTGCCAGCAGTTTCGGACAGGTGAAAGGCTACACCTTC.

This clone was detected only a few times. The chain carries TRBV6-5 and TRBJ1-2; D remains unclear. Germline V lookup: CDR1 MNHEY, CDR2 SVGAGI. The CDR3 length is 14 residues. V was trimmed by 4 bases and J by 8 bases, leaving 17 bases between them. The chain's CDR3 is CASSSPLTRGGYTF. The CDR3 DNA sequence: TGTGCCAGCAGTTCTCCCCTGACCCGGGGAGGCTACACCTTC.

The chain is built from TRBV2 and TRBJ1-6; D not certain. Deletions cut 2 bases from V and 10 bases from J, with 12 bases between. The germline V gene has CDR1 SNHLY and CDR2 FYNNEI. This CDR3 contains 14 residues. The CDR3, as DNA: TGTGCCAGCAGTGAACGAAGGATAGGCTCACCCCTCCACTTT. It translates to CASSERRIGSPLHF.